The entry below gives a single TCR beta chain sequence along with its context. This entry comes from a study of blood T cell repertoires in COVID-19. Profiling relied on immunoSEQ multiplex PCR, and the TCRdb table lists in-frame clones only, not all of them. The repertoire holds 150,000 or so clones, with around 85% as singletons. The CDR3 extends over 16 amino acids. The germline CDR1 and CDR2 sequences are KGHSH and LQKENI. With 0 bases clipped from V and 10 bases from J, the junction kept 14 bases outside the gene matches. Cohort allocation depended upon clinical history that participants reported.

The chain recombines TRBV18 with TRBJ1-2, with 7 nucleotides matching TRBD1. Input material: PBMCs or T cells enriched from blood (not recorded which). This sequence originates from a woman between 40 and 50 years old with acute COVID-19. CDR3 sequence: CASSPPRDAGQTLYTF. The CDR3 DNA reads TGTGCCAGCTCACCACCACGAGATGCGGGACAGACGCTCTACACCTTC.